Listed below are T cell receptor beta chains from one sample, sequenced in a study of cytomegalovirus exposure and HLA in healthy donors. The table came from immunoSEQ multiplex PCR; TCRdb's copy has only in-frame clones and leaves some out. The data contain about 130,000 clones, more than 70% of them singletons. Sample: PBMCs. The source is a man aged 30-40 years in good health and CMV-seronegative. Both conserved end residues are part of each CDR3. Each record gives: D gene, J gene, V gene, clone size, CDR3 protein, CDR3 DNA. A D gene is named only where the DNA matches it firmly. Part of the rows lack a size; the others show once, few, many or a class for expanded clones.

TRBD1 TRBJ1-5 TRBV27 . CASRGGTGGQPQHF TGTGCCAGCAGGGGAGGGACAGGGGGTCAGCCCCAGCATTTT
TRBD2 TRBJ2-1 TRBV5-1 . CASSLRLAGLYNEQFF TGCGCCAGCAGCCTTCGGCTAGCGGGCCTCTACAATGAGCAGTTCTTC
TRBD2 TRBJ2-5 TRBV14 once CASSQVSGRWETQYF TGTGCCAGCAGCCAAGTATCCGGGAGGTGGGAGACCCAGTACTTC
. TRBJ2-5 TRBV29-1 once CSVEDLLETQYF TGCAGCGTTGAAGATCTTCTAGAGACCCAGTACTTC
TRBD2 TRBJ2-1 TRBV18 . CASSPPTSGGNEQFF TGTGCCAGCTCACCACCCACATCGGGGGGCAATGAGCAGTTCTTC
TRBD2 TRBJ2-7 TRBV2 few CARHSGSSPEQYF TGTGCCAGACATAGCGGGAGTTCTCCCGAGCAGTACTTC
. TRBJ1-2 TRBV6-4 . CASSFDNSYGYTF TGTGCCAGCAGCTTTGACAACAGCTATGGCTACACCTTC
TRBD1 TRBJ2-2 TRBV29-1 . CSVELGTANTGELFF TGCAGCGTTGAATTGGGGACAGCCAACACCGGGGAGCTGTTTTTT
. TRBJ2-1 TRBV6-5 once CASRRQVLSYNEQFF TGTGCCAGCAGGCGTCAGGTTCTTTCCTACAATGAGCAGTTCTTC
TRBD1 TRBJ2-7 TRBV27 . CASSKGQGYEQYF TGTGCCAGCAGTAAGGGACAGGGCTACGAGCAGTACTTC
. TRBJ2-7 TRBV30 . CAWVPRQSRYEQYF TGTGCCTGGGTTCCTCGACAGTCACGCTACGAGCAGTACTTC
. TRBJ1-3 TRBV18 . CASSPPRGALTSGNTIYF TGTGCCAGCTCACCACCCCGGGGGGCTCTAACCTCTGGAAACACCATATATTTT
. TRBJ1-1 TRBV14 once CASSQAGGRPNTEAFF TGTGCCAGCAGCCAGGCGGGGGGGCGACCGAACACTGAAGCTTTCTTT
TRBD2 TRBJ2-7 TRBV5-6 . CASSTPGLAGDEQYF TGTGCCAGCAGCACGCCGGGACTAGCGGGAGACGAGCAGTACTTC
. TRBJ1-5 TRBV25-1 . CASTLHGQPQHF TGTGCCAGCACTCTCCACGGGCAGCCCCAGCATTTT
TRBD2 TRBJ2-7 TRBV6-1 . CASPGGSNDEQYF TGTGCCAGCCCGGGCGGGAGCAACGACGAGCAGTACTTC
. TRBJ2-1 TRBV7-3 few CASSLTSGDNEQFF TGTGCCAGCAGCTTAACGAGTGGAGACAATGAGCAGTTCTTC
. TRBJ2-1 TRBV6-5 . CASAQALSYNEQFF TGTGCCAGCGCCCAGGCCCTCTCCTACAATGAGCAGTTCTTC
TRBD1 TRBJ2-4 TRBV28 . CASSRDRTAKNIQYF TGTGCCAGCAGTCGGGACAGGACCGCCAAAAACATTCAGTACTTC
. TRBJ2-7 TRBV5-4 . CASSLARDYEQYF TGTGCCAGCAGCTTGGCACGAGACTACGAGCAGTACTTC
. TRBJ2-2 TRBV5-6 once CASSFLSSGELFF TGTGCCAGCAGCTTTCTCTCTTCCGGGGAGCTGTTTTTT
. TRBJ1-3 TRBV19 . CASSTGNTIYF TGTGCCAGTAGTACGGGAAACACCATATATTTT
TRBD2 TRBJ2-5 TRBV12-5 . CASGFSGGFQETQYF TGTGCTAGTGGATTTAGCGGGGGGTTCCAAGAGACCCAGTACTTC
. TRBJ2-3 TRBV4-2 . CASSLPDGSTDTQYF TGTGCCAGCAGCCTCCCCGACGGGAGTACAGATACGCAGTATTTT
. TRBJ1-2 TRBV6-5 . CASSPALQGRAF TGTGCCAGCAGCCCCGCGCTGCAGGGTCGGGCCTTC
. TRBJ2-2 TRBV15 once CATSRPGSTGELFF TGTGCCACCAGCAGGCCAGGGTCCACCGGGGAGCTGTTTTTT
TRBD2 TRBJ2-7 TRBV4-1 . CASSQEPSGLSYEQYF TGCGCCAGCAGCCAAGAACCTAGCGGCCTCTCCTACGAGCAGTACTTC
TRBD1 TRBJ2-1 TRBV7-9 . CASGTTQGYNEQFF TGTGCCAGCGGAACTACACAGGGGTACAATGAGCAGTTCTTC
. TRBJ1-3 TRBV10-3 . CAISTSGNTIYF TGTGCCATCAGCACTTCTGGAAACACCATATATTTT
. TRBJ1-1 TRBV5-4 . CASSLAGENTEAFF TGTGCCAGCAGCTTGGCAGGCGAGAACACTGAAGCTTTCTTT
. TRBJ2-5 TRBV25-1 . CASSEYKTRREETQYF TGTGCCAGCAGTGAATATAAAACCAGGAGGGAGGAGACCCAGTACTTC
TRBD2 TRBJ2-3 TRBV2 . CASSEGRGGRTDTQYF TGTGCCAGCAGTGAAGGACGGGGCGGGAGAACAGATACGCAGTATTTT
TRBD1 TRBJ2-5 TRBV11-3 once CASSLDPPTGLGGETQYF TGTGCCAGCAGCTTAGATCCCCCGACAGGCCTAGGGGGCGAGACCCAGTACTTC
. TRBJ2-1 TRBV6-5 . CASSLRGYEGLFF TGTGCCAGCAGTTTGAGGGGGTATGAAGGTCTGTTCTTC
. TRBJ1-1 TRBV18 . CASSPGVNTEAFF TGTGCCAGCTCACCGGGCGTGAACACTGAAGCTTTCTTT
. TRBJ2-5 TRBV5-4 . CASSLVEGKRETQYF TGTGCCAGCAGCTTAGTAGAGGGAAAGCGAGAGACCCAGTACTTC
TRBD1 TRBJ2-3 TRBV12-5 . CASQGQTTDTQYF TGTGCTAGCCAGGGACAGACCACAGATACGCAGTATTTT
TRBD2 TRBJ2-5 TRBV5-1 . CASSLGLAGGETQYF TGCGCCAGCAGCTTGGGACTAGCGGGAGGAGAGACCCAGTACTTC
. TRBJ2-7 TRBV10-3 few CAISGTEVGVEQYF TGTGCCATCAGTGGTACAGAGGTCGGGGTCGAGCAGTACTTC
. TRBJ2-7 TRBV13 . CASIPRSSVYEQYF TGTGCCAGCATCCCCCGGAGTAGCGTTTACGAGCAGTACTTC
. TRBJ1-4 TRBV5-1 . CASSLQTLATNEKLFF TGCGCCAGCAGCTTGCAGACACTTGCAACTAATGAAAAACTGTTTTTT
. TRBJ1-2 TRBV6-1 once CASSGLRTLYGYTF TGTGCCAGCAGTGGTCTGAGGACTCTCTATGGCTACACCTTC
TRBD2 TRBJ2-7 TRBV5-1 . CASSLGTSGSYEQYF TGCGCCAGCAGCTTGGGGACTAGCGGGAGTTACGAGCAGTACTTC
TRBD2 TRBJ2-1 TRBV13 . CASSLVSGPTYNEQFF TGTGCCAGCAGCTTAGTTAGCGGGCCTACCTACAATGAGCAGTTCTTC
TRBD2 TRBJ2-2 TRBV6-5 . CASSYSFGLAAGELFF TGTGCCAGCAGTTACTCTTTCGGACTAGCTGCCGGGGAGCTGTTTTTT
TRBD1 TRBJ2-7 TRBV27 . CASSDTGTEYEQYF TGTGCCAGCAGCGACACCGGGACAGAATACGAGCAGTACTTC
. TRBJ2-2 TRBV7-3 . CASSSTSGNTGELFF TGTGCCAGCAGCTCCACCTCAGGGAACACCGGGGAGCTGTTTTTT
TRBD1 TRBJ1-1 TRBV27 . CASQGAWDTEAFF TGTGCCAGTCAGGGGGCTTGGGACACTGAAGCTTTCTTT
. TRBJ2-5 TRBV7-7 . CATGDWQETQYF TGTGCCACCGGGGACTGGCAAGAGACCCAGTACTTC
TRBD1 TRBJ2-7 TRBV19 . CASSTLTGTTYEQYF TGTGCCAGTAGTACATTGACAGGGACGACCTACGAGCAGTACTTC
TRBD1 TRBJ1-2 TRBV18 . CASSPRQGDGYTF TGTGCCAGCTCACCACGACAGGGGGATGGCTACACCTTC
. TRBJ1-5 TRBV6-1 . CASRLLDSLNQPQHF TGTGCCAGCAGACTTCTGGACAGCCTCAATCAGCCCCAGCATTTT
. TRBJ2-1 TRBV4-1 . CASSQDSGAYNEQFF TGCGCCAGCAGCCAAGATTCCGGGGCCTACAATGAGCAGTTCTTC
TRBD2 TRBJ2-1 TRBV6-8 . CAQSTGGPPDSYNEQFF TGTGCTCAATCCACGGGAGGTCCCCCCGACTCCTACAATGAGCAGTTCTTC
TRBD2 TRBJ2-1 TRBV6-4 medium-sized CASSVSSGRADEQFF TGTGCCAGCAGTGTCTCCAGCGGGAGGGCCGATGAGCAGTTCTTC
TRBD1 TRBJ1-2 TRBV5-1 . CASSREPRDRGIYGYTF TGCGCCAGCAGTCGGGAACCTCGGGACAGGGGGATCTATGGCTACACCTTC
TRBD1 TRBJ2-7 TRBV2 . CASLTGENEQYF TGTGCCAGCCTAACAGGGGAAAACGAGCAGTACTTC
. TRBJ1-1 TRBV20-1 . CSASQDTEAFF TGCAGTGCATCCCAGGACACTGAAGCTTTCTTT
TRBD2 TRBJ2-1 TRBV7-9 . CASSLRPGEGGNEQFF TGTGCCAGCAGCTTACGCCCCGGGGAGGGAGGCAATGAGCAGTTCTTC